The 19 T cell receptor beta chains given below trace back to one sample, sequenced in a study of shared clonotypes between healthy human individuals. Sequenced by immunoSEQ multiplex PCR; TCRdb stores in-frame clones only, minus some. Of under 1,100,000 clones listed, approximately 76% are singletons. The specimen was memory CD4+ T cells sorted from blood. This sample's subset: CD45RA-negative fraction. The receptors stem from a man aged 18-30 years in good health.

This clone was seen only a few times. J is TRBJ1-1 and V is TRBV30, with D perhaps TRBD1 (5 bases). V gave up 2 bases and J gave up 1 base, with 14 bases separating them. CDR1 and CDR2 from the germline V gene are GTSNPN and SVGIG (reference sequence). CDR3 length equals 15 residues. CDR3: CAWSHQGHQNTEAFF. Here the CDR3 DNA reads TGTGCCTGGAGTCACCAGGGCCACCAGAACACTGAAGCTTTCTTT.

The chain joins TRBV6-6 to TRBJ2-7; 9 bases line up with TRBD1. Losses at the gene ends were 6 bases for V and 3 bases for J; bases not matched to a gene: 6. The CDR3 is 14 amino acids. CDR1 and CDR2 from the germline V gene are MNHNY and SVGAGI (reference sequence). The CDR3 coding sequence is TGTGCCAGCAGCGAACCGGGACAGGGCTACGAGCAGTACTTC. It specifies CASSEPGQGYEQYF.

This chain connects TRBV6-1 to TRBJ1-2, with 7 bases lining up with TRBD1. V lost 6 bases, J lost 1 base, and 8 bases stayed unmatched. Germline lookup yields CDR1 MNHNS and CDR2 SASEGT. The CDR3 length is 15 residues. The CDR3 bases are TGTGCCAGCAGCCTGAGGGGGCACCTTAACTATGGCTACACCTTC. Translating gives CASSLRGHLNYGYTF.

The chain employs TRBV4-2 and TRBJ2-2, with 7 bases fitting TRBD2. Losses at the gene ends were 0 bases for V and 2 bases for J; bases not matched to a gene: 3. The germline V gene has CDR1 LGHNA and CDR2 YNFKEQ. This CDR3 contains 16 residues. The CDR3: CASSQETSQNTGELFF. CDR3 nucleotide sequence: TGTGCCAGCAGCCAAGAGACTAGCCAAAACACCGGGGAGCTGTTTTTT.

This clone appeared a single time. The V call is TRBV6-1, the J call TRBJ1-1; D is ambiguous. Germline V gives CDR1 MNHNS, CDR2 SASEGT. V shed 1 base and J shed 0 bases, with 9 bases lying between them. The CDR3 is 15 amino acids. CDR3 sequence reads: CASSEGVFLNTEAFF. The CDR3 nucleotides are TGTGCCAGCAGTGAAGGGGTTTTCCTGAACACTGAAGCTTTCTTT.

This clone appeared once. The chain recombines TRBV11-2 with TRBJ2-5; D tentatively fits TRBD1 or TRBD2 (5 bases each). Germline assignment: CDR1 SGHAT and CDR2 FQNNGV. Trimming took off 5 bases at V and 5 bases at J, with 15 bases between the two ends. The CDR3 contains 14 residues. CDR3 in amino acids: CASSRGSWGETQYF. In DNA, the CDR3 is TGTGCCAGCAGCCGCGGGTCTTGGGGGGAGACCCAGTACTTC.

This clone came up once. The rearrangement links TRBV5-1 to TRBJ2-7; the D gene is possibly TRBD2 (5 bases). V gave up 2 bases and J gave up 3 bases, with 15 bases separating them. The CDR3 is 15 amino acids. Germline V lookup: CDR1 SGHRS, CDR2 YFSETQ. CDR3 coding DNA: TGCGCCAGCAGCTTTTCCCCGACGGGGAACTACGAGCAGTACTTC. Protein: CASSFSPTGNYEQYF.

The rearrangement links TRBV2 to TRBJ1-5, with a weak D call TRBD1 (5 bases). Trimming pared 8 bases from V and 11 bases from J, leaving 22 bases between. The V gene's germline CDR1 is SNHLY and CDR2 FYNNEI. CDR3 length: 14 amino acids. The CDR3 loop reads CASRSRDFAGAQHF. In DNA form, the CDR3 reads TGTGCCAGCCGATCTCGGGACTTCGCAGGAGCCCAGCATTTT.

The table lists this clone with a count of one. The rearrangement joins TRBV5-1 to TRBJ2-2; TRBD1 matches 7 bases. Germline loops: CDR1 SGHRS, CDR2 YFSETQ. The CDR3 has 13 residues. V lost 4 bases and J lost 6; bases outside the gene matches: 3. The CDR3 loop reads CASSIQGSGELFF. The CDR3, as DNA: TGCGCCAGCAGCATACAGGGGTCCGGGGAGCTGTTTTTT.

The CDR3 nucleotides are TGTGCCAGCTCACCCCGGGCGGGAGACTCCTACGAGCAGTACTTC. This encodes CASSPRAGDSYEQYF. This chain joins TRBV18 and TRBJ2-7; 7 bases line up with TRBD2. Trimming removed 3 bases from V and 0 bases from J; junction bases left unmatched: 5. The CDR3 has 15 amino acids. Germline V CDR1 and CDR2: KGHSH, LQKENI.

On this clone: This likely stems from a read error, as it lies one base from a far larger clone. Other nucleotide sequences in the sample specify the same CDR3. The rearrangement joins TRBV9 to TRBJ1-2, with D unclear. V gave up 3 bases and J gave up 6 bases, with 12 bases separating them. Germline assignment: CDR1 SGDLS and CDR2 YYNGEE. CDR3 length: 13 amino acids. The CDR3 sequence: CASSDRGLHGYTF. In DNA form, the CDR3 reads TGTGCCAGCAGCGATCGAGGGCTTCATGGCTACACCTTC.

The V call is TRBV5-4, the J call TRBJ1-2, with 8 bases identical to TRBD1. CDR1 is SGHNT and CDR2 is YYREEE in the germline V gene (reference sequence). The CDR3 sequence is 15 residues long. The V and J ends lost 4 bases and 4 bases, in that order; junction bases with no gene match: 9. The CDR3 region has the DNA TGTGCCAGCAGCCGCGGACAGGGAGGTATCTATGGCTACACCTTC. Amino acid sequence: CASSRGQGGIYGYTF.

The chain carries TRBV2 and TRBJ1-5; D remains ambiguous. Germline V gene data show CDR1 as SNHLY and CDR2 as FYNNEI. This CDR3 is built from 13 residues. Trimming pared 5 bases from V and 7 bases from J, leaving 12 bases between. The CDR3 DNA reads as TGTGCCAGCAGTCGAGCATCTGGACAGCCCCAGCATTTT. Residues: CASSRASGQPQHF.

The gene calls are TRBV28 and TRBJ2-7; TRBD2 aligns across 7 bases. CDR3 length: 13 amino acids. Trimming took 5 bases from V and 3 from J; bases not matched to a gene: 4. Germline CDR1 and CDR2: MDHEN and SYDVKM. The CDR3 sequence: CASSGGVNYEQYF. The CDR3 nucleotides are TGTGCCAGCAGTGGGGGGGTGAACTACGAGCAGTACTTC.

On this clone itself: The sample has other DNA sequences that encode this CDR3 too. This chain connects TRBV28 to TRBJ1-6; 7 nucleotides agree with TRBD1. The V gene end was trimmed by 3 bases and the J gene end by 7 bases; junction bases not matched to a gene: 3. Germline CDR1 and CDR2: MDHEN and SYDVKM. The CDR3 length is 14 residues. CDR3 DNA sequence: TGTGCCAGCAGTTTGCCAGGGGGGAATTCACCCCTCCACTTT. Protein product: CASSLPGGNSPLHF.

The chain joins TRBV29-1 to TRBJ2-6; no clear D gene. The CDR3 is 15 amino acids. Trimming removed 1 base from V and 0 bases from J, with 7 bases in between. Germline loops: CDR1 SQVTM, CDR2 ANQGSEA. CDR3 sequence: CSVEGGYSGANVLTF. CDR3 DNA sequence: TGCAGCGTTGAAGGCGGCTACTCTGGGGCCAACGTCCTGACTTTC.

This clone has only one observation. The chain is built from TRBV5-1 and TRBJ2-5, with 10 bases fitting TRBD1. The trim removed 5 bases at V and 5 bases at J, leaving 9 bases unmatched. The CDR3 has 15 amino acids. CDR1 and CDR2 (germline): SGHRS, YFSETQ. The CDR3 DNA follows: TGCGCCAGCAGAGGACAGGGGGAATCATGGGAGACCCAGTACTTC. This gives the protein CASRGQGESWETQYF.

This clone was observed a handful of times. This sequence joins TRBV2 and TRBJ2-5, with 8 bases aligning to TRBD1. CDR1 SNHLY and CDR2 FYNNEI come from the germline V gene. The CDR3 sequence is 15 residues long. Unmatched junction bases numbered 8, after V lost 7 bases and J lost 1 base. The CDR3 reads CASKGDRGPQETQYF. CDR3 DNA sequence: TGTGCCAGCAAGGGAGACAGGGGCCCCCAAGAGACCCAGTACTTC. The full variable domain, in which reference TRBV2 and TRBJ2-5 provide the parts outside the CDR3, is EPEVTQTPSHQVTQMGQEVILRCVPISNHLYFYWYRQILGQKVEFLVSFYNNEISEKSEIFDDQFSVERPDGSNFTLKIRSTKLEDSAMYFCASKGDRGPQETQYFGPGTRLLVL.

The CDR3 region has the DNA TGTGCCTGGAGTTACAGGGGAGGAAGGAATTCACCCCTCCACTTT. Amino acids: CAWSYRGGRNSPLHF. The rearrangement joins TRBV30 to TRBJ1-6; 7 positions agree with TRBD1. Germline CDR1 and CDR2: GTSNPN and SVGIG (reference sequence). This CDR3 has 15 residues. J lost 7 bases, V lost 2 bases, and 8 bases had no gene match.